This TCR beta chain stems from a study of T-cell reconstitution after alpha-beta-depleted transplantation in children. The CDR3 contains 14 residues. Trimming took 2 bases from V and 4 from J, leaving 12 bases between them. Per the germline V gene, CDR1 is KGHSH and CDR2 is LQKENI. Preparation of the TCRbeta library was carried out with unique molecular identifiers. TCRdb reprocessed the PCR reads via MiXCR and lists one record per CDR3 protein. The data hold a few hundred thousand distinct CDR3 sequences, with around 10% observed a single time. A word on this clonotype: Antigen specificity is unknown.

Study results and caveats: Several hundred rapidly expanded clones from non-depleted graft cells reportedly supplied alpha-beta T cells about two months post-transplant. Once a year had passed after transplant, T-cell counts and diversity came mostly from newly produced T cells. Some patients showed high day-60 TCRbeta diversity, which derived from surviving recipient T cells and thymic progenitors.

V is TRBV18 and J is TRBJ2-7; possible D gene TRBD1, 6 bases. The sequencing here drew on peripheral blood, taken 180 days after TCRalphabeta/CD19-depleted stem cell transplant. This clonotype originated in a male patient aged 2-15 years who had a stem cell transplant for chronic granulomatous disease, so the T cells may come from the graft donor. CDR3 DNA: TGTGCCAGCTCACCAACAGGGTTCAGATACGAGCAGTACTTC. Its translation is CASSPTGFRYEQYF.